These T cell receptor beta chains were read from a single sample in a study of early T cells in non-severe SARS-CoV-2 infection. Each CDR3 protein gets one entry after TCRdb re-called the 5' RACE reads with MiXCR. The repertoire consists of tens of thousands of distinct CDR3 sequences, with around 7% occurring once and the leading ten covering roughly 4.5%. Sequencing used whole blood. The receptors originated from an adult who was a healthcare worker with PCR-confirmed SARS-CoV-2 infection or an uninfected control (not recorded which). Both conserved end residues are trimmed from each CDR3. Where a row states a size, it is once, few, many or the class of an expanded clone; other rows omit it.

>TRBV5-4|TRBJ1-2|many
ASSRGRREGYGYT
>TRBV6-2/TRBV6-3|TRBJ2-2|many
ASSHGSSGGLETGELF
>TRBV11-3|TRBJ2-7|.
ASSLVCQIGDEQY
>TRBV3-1|TRBJ2-3|many
ASSQDPRQTDTQY
>TRBV23-1|TRBJ2-3|.
ASTPRLAGSTDTQY
>TRBV4-2|TRBJ2-6|few
ASSPSKDGSGANVLT
>TRBV30|TRBJ2-3|few
AWSVGGASADTQY
>TRBV7-9|TRBJ2-5|many
ASSLGDRGSQETQY
>TRBV3-1|TRBJ2-7|many
ASSRQGRTYEQY
>TRBV18|TRBJ2-7|few
ASSPNPGEQY
>TRBV6-1|TRBJ1-1|.
ASSGQLGTEVF
>TRBV6-6|TRBJ1-3|many
ASRESAGAGNTIY
>TRBV7-9|TRBJ2-7|.
ASSKGTDSYEQY
>TRBV7-8|TRBJ2-5|few
ASSFRRTGRYQETQY
>TRBV7-9|TRBJ1-4|few
ASSLGQGDEKLF
>TRBV19|TRBJ2-2|many
ASSIGAGQANTGELF
>TRBV5-1|TRBJ2-7|.
ASSTKQGAKSYEQY
>TRBV19|TRBJ1-3|many
ASSMTGAGNTIY
>TRBV5-1|TRBJ2-2|many
ASSLPGISGELF
>TRBV7-3|TRBJ1-2|few
ASSPRGGANYGYT
>TRBV24-1|TRBJ2-1|.
AIGTYNEQF
>TRBV7-6|TRBJ1-1|few
ASSSPGSATEAF
>TRBV6-2/TRBV6-3|TRBJ1-5|many
ASSEGYQPQH
>TRBV19|TRBJ2-7|.
ASSMHGQPSSYEQY
>TRBV5-4|TRBJ1-2|few
ASSLGPPQGYT
>TRBV27|TRBJ2-7|.
ASSLLWGSSEQY
>TRBV11-2|TRBJ2-2|many
ASSQDSRALPNTGELF
>TRBV15|TRBJ1-1|few
ATSRGFGEAF
>TRBV19|TRBJ1-5|few
ASSMKHSNQPQH
>TRBV15|TRBJ2-7|many
ATRETEGSYEQY
>TRBV5-1|TRBJ2-2|.
ASSLTGRGNTGELF
>TRBV10-3|TRBJ2-1|.
AISDGPSGYNEQF
>TRBV20-1|TRBJ1-6|.
SARTQTNSPLH
>TRBV4-1|TRBJ1-5|many
ASSQDLSYNQPQH
>TRBV2|TRBJ1-2|few
ASTGFSQDQVNYGYT
>TRBV7-8|TRBJ2-3|many
ASSLGQGRTDTQY
>TRBV7-9|TRBJ2-3|medium-sized
ASSSRQGHTDTQY
>TRBV29-1|TRBJ1-2|.
SVQLGQSYGYT
>TRBV13|TRBJ1-6|few
ASSSSDRDISPLH
>TRBV9|TRBJ2-7|few
ASSVGGGPPYEQY
>TRBV7-9|TRBJ2-1|.
ASSPRQGMSSYNEQF
>TRBV7-9|TRBJ2-3|.
ASSLMADTQY
>TRBV28|TRBJ2-7|many
ASSFVVGFSEQY
>TRBV12-3/TRBV12-4|TRBJ2-7|medium-sized
ASSSQAGPDYEQY